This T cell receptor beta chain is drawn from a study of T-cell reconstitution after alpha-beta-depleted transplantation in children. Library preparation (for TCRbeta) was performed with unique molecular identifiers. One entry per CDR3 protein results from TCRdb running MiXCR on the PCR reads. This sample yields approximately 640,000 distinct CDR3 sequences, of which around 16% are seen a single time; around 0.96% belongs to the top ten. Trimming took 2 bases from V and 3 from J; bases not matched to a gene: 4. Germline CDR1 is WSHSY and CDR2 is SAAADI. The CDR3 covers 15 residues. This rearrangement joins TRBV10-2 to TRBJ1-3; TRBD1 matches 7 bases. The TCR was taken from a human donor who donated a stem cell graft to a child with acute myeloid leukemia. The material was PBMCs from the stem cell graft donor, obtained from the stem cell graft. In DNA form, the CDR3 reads TGCGCCAGCAGTGAGAAGGGGGCAAATGGAAACACCATATATTTT. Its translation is CASSEKGANGNTIYF.